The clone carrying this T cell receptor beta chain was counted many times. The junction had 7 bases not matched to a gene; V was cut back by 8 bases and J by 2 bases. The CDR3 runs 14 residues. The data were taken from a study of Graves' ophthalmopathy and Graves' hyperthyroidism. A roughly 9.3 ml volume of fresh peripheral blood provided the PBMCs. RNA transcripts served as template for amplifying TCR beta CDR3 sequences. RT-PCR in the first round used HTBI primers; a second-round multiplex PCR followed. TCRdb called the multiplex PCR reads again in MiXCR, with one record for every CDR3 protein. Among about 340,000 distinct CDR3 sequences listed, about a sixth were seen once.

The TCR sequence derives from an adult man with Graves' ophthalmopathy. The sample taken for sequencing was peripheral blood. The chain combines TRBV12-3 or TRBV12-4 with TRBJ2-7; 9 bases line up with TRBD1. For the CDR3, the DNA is TGTGCCAGCGGGAGGACAGGGGCTACCTACGAGCAGTACTTC. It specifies CASGRTGATYEQYF.